The next 6 T cell receptor beta chains were all read from a single sample in a study of identical twins. TCRdb ran MiXCR on the 5' RACE reads and lists one entry per CDR3 protein. In the table there are just under 650,000 distinct CDR3 sequences, about 7.6% of which are singletons. In addition, the sample was reused for a study of yellow fever vaccine responses in identical twins.

Sequenced: PBMCs. Receptor source: a young woman in good health.

The V gene is TRBV6-1, the J gene TRBJ1-2; D not certain. Germline V gene lookup returns CDR1 MNHNS and CDR2 SASEGT. Trimming cost V 6 bases and J 0 bases, with 8 bases left between them. This CDR3 contains 13 residues. CDR3 sequence: CASSRVANYGYTF. The DNA of the CDR3 is TGTGCCAGCAGCCGGGTCGCTAACTATGGCTACACCTTC.

The sample holds a few counts of this clonotype. The chain recombines TRBV7-6 with TRBJ1-6; 7 bases map to TRBD1. After removal of 7 bases from V and 5 bases from J, the junction contained 11 bases not matched to a gene. Germline V gene lookup returns CDR1 SGHVS and CDR2 FNYEAQ. CDR3 length: 16 residues. This CDR3 is CASTLTTGSNNSPLHF. CDR3 in DNA: TGTGCCAGCACCCTAACGACAGGGTCAAATAATTCACCCCTCCACTTT. Full variable domain (outside the CDR3, taken from reference TRBV7-6 and TRBJ1-6): GAGVSQSPRYKVTKRGQDVALRCDPISGHVSLYWYRQALGQGPEFLTYFNYEAQQDKSGLPNDRFSAERPEGSISTLTIQRTEQRDSAMYRCASTLTTGSNNSPLHFGNGTRLTVT.

Ten or more counts support this clonotype. The J gene is TRBJ1-1, the V gene TRBV12-3 or TRBV12-4; D is uncertain. V was clipped by 4 bases and J by 0 bases, with 12 bases between them. This CDR3 is 15 amino acids long. The CDR3 spells CASSYRREMNTEAFF. The CDR3 DNA is TGTGCCAGCAGTTATCGACGGGAGATGAACACTGAAGCTTTCTTT.

This clonotype was recorded at least ten times. V and J are TRBV12-3 or TRBV12-4 and TRBJ1-1; D ambiguous. V shed 5 bases and J shed 5 bases, with 15 bases lying between them. The CDR3 extends over 14 amino acids. The CDR3 reads CASSTLPGVTEAFF. The CDR3 DNA reads TGTGCCAGCAGTACCTTACCCGGCGTAACTGAAGCTTTCTTT.

The chain joins TRBV5-1 to TRBJ2-2; 7 bases match TRBD1. With 7 bases clipped from V and 4 bases from J, the junction kept 10 bases outside the gene matches. Germline CDR1 and CDR2: SGHRS and YFSETQ. This CDR3 is 15 amino acids long. Written as DNA, the CDR3 is TGCGCCAGCTTCGGAGGCTCAGGGGGCACCGGGGAGCTGTTTTTT. Protein: CASFGGSGGTGELFF.

There are a few counts of this clonotype. The chain joins TRBV27 to TRBJ1-5; a possible D gene is TRBD1 (5 bases). Germline values: CDR1 MNHEY, CDR2 SMNVEV (reference sequence). V lost 6 bases to trimming and J lost 2 bases, with 14 bases between them. The CDR3 covers 15 residues. The CDR3 DNA reads TGTGCCAGCAGCCTCGTGGGGGTGGGCAATCAGCCCCAGCATTTT. Encoded protein: CASSLVGVGNQPQHF.